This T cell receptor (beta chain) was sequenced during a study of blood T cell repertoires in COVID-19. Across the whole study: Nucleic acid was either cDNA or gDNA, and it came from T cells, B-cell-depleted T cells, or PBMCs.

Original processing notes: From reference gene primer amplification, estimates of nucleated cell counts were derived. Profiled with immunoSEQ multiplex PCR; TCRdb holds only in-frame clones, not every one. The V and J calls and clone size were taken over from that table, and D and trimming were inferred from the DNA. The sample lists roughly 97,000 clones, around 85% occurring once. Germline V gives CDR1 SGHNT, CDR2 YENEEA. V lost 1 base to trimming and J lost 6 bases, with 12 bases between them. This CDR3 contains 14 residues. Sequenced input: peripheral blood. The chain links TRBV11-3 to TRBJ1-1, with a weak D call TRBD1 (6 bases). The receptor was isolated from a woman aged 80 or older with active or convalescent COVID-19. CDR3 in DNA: TGTGCCAGCAGCTTAGTATCAGGGGCAGCTGAAGCTTTCTTT. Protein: CASSLVSGAAEAFF.